This T cell receptor beta chain comes out of a study of blood T cell repertoires in COVID-19. Study at large: Whether acute or convalescent, the COVID-19 samples came from the United States, Italy and Spain. T cells, B-cell-depleted T cells, or PBMCs supplied cDNA or gDNA.

The CDR3 contains 15 residues. V lost 6 bases to trimming and J lost 5 bases; unmatched junction nucleotides: 3. Germline-derived CDR1 and CDR2 are SNHLY and FYNNEI. Original analysis: Researchers report that nucleated cell counts were estimated from reference gene primer amplification. Assay: immunoSEQ multiplex PCR; the TCRdb copy retains only in-frame clones and omits some. V, J and clone size were drawn from that table, and D and trimming were deduced from the DNA. Counted here are around 310,000 clones, about 88% occurring once; the ten biggest clones make up around an eighth. The clonotype was recovered from a woman aged 55 to 70 with acute or convalescent COVID-19. The sequenced material came from peripheral blood. The chain links TRBV2 to TRBJ2-2; 13 positions agree with TRBD2. Here the CDR3 DNA reads TGTGCCAGCAGACCGACTAGCGGGGGGACCGGGGAGCTGTTTTTT. It specifies CASRPTSGGTGELFF.